These 20 T cell receptor beta chains share one sample of origin, sequenced in a study of blood T cell repertoires in COVID-19. Assay used: immunoSEQ multiplex PCR; TCRdb lists only in-frame clones, some missing. The data contain approximately 81,000 clones, 89% of them singletons. Input material: peripheral blood. These receptors originate from a man aged 70-80 years with active or convalescent COVID-19.

The J gene is TRBJ2-1, the V gene TRBV19, with a tentative D call TRBD2 (5 bases). Trimming pared 7 bases from V and 9 bases from J, leaving 16 bases between. CDR1 and CDR2 (germline): LNHDA, SQIVND (reference sequence). The CDR3 length is 13 residues. The CDR3: CASTSRGRSEQFF. CDR3 DNA: TGTGCCAGTACCTCAAGAGGGAGAAGTGAGCAGTTCTTC.

As DNA, the CDR3 is TGTGCCAGCAGTACGGGAGGTAGGGAAGCTTTCTTT. Its protein is CASSTGGREAFF. The rearrangement uses TRBV6-5 and TRBJ1-1; D is uncertain. V shed 5 bases and J shed 8 bases, with 12 bases lying between them. The CDR3 runs 12 residues. CDR1 and CDR2 from the germline V gene are MNHEY and SVGAGI.

This clone has only one observation. The chain joins TRBV11-3 to TRBJ1-4; tentatively, D is TRBD1 (6 bases). This CDR3 comprises 15 residues. From germline, CDR1 is SGHNT and CDR2 YENEEA. Trimming left V 5 bases short and J 7 bases short, with 17 bases between. The DNA for the CDR3 is TGTGCCAGCAGCACTCTACAGGGAATCGGTGAAAAACTGTTTTTT. As protein: CASSTLQGIGEKLFF.

V and J are TRBV4-1 and TRBJ1-5; no definite D call. The germline gives CDR1 MGHRA, CDR2 YSYEKL. V was cut by 4 bases and J by 4 bases, with 11 bases left in between. This CDR3 is built from 14 residues. The CDR3 DNA reads TGCGCCAGCAGCCTTCCCGGAGGGAATCAGCCCCAGCATTTT. The encoded protein is CASSLPGGNQPQHF.

This clone was seen just once. CDR3 region: CASSLTVGGGAQTQYF. The CDR3 bases are TGTGCCAGCAGTCTCACGGTGGGCGGGGGGGCCCAGACCCAGTACTTC. The chain is built from TRBV27 and TRBJ2-5; 9 nucleotides line up with TRBD2. The CDR3 sequence is 16 residues long. V lost 5 bases, J lost 6 bases, and 13 bases stayed unmatched. The germline gives CDR1 MNHEY, CDR2 SMNVEV (reference sequence).

The J gene is TRBJ2-7, the V gene TRBV6-6, with a possible D match to TRBD2 (6 bases). This CDR3 spans 13 amino acids. Per germline, CDR1 MNHNY and CDR2 SVGAGI (reference sequence). V lost 2 bases and J lost 3, with 8 bases in between. This CDR3 reads CASSYPGGYEQYF. The CDR3 region has the DNA TGTGCCAGCAGTTACCCCGGGGGCTACGAGCAGTACTTC.

This chain connects TRBV5-1 to TRBJ1-1; 10 positions agree with TRBD1. V dropped 3 bases and J dropped 4; count of bases not matched to a gene: 6. The CDR3 totals 15 residues. Germline V lookup: CDR1 SGHRS, CDR2 YFSETQ. CDR3 loop: CASSSTGGLGTEAFF. The CDR3 DNA follows: TGCGCCAGCAGCTCGACAGGGGGCTTAGGCACTGAAGCTTTCTTT. Using reference TRBV5-1 and TRBJ1-1 for the parts outside the CDR3, the full variable domain is KAGVTQTPRYLIKTRGQQVTLSCSPISGHRSVSWYQQTPGQGLQFLFEYFSETQRNKGNFPGRFSGRQFSNSRSEMNVSTLELGDSALYLCASSSTGGLGTEAFFGQGTRLTVV.

The CDR3, as DNA: TGTGCCAGCAGCTTAGGGCCGGGACAGGGCGACAATGAGCAGTTCTTC. It codes for CASSLGPGQGDNEQFF. The V and J genes are TRBV7-7 and TRBJ2-1; 9 bases match TRBD1. V shed 1 base and J 5 bases; nucleotides not matched to a gene: 6. Germline lookup yields CDR1 SSHAT and CDR2 FNYEAQ (reference sequence). This CDR3 region has 16 residues.

The rearrangement uses TRBV10-3 and TRBJ2-6; 8 nucleotides match TRBD1. CDR3 size: 19 residues. Germline-derived CDR1 and CDR2 are ENHRY and SYGVKD. With 2 bases clipped from V and 0 bases from J, the junction kept 9 bases outside the gene matches. CDR3 coding DNA: TGTGCCATCAGTGAGCCCGGGACAGGACCCACCTCTGGGGCCAACGTCCTGACTTTC. Amino acids: CAISEPGTGPTSGANVLTF.

This clone has just a few counts. The rearrangement uses TRBV2 and TRBJ2-5, with 11 nucleotides matching TRBD1. J gave up 9 bases and V 0 bases, and 3 bases lay outside the gene matches. CDR1 and CDR2 (germline): SNHLY, FYNNEI. The CDR3 is made up of 14 amino acids. CDR3 sequence: CASSEAGQGVAQYF. CDR3 nucleotides: TGTGCCAGCAGTGAAGCGGGACAGGGGGTGGCCCAGTACTTC.

The J gene is TRBJ1-4, the V gene TRBV5-1; 7 positions agree with TRBD1. Trimming cost V 4 bases and J 5 bases; bases outside gene matches: 5. The V gene's germline CDR1 is SGHRS and CDR2 YFSETQ. This CDR3 has 14 amino acids. The CDR3 region has the DNA TGCGCCAGCAGCCCAGGGGGTTCCAATGAAAAACTGTTTTTT. Translating gives CASSPGGSNEKLFF. Together with reference TRBV5-1 and TRBJ1-4, the CDR3 gives the full variable domain: KAGVTQTPRYLIKTRGQQVTLSCSPISGHRSVSWYQQTPGQGLQFLFEYFSETQRNKGNFPGRFSGRQFSNSRSEMNVSTLELGDSALYLCASSPGGSNEKLFFGSGTQLSVL.

This sequence joins TRBV11-2 and TRBJ1-1, with D possibly being TRBD1 (6 bases). The length of the CDR3 is 14 residues. V lost 4 bases and J 3 bases, leaving 12 bases between the germline ends. CDR1 is SGHAT, CDR2 FQNNGV, per germline. This chain's CDR3 is CASSSAGVYTEAFF. The CDR3 bases are TGTGCCAGCAGCTCCGCAGGGGTATACACTGAAGCTTTCTTT. The entire variable domain, with the rest obtained from reference TRBV11-2 and TRBJ1-1, is as follows: EAGVAQSPRYKIIEKRQSVAFWCNPISGHATLYWYQQILGQGPKLLIQFQNNGVVDDSQLPKDRFSAERLKGVDSTLKIQPAKLEDSAVYLCASSSAGVYTEAFFGQGTRLTVV.

The chain is built from TRBV29-1 and TRBJ1-1, with TRBD1 as a possible D gene (5 bases). The CDR3 runs 13 residues. Trimming removed 6 bases at V and 0 bases at J, with 11 bases between. Germline V gives CDR1 SQVTM, CDR2 ANQGSEA. The CDR3 nucleotides are TGCAGCGTCGGGGGTGGGATGAACACTGAAGCTTTCTTT. Protein product: CSVGGGMNTEAFF.

CDR3 protein: CASSQTDRGVTEAFF. The CDR3 DNA is TGTGCCAGCAGCCAAACCGACAGGGGAGTCACTGAAGCTTTCTTT. This sequence joins TRBV4-2 and TRBJ1-1; TRBD1 agrees at 8 bases. Germline CDR1 LGHNA, CDR2 YNFKEQ. The CDR3 is made up of 15 amino acids. J gave up 4 bases and V 2 bases, and 6 bases lay outside the gene matches.

This clone was seen only once. This chain links TRBV15 with TRBJ2-7, with 9 bases lining up with TRBD2. The CDR3 has 15 amino acids. The germline gives CDR1 LNHNV, CDR2 YYDKDF (reference sequence). With V trimmed by 0 bases and J by 7 bases, 7 bases remained unmatched. CDR3 nucleotide sequence: TGTGCCACCAGCAGAGAAATAGCGGGGGCGGAGGAGCAGTACTTC. It yields the protein CATSREIAGAEEQYF. Full variable domain (outside the CDR3, taken from reference TRBV15 and TRBJ2-7): DAMVIQNPRYQVTQFGKPVTLSCSQTLNHNVMYWYQQKSSQAPKLLFHYYDKDFNNEADTPDNFQSRRPNTSFCFLDIRSPGLGDTAMYLCATSREIAGAEEQYFGPGTRLTVT.

This clone has only one observation. This chain connects TRBV7-9 to TRBJ1-6; 7 bases fit TRBD1. CDR1 is SEHNR and CDR2 is FQNEAQ in the germline V gene (reference sequence). The CDR3 consists of 13 residues. Germline trimming cut 5 bases from V and 7 bases from J; bases unmatched to any gene: 2. The CDR3 DNA is TGTGCCAGCAGCCTGGGACAGAATTCACCCCTCCACTTT. Its translation is CASSLGQNSPLHF.

This clone was seen more than once but under ten times. The chain couples TRBV3-1 (or the pseudogene TRBV3-2) to TRBJ1-1; maybe TRBD1 (5 bases). Germline V gene sequence: CDR1 LGHDT, CDR2 YNNKEL (reference sequence). The CDR3 loop spans 16 amino acids. V lost 0 bases to trimming and J lost 4 bases, with 15 bases between them. CDR3 nucleotides: TGTGCCAGCAGCCAAGATCGGTTCCAGGGCGGCACTGAAGCTTTCTTT. Its protein is CASSQDRFQGGTEAFF.

The V gene is TRBV11-2, the J gene TRBJ1-1, with a tentative D call TRBD1 (6 bases). The CDR3 runs 16 residues. With 0 bases removed from V and 8 bases from J, the gap between germline ends came to 19 bases. CDR1 and CDR2 (germline): SGHAT, FQNNGV. The CDR3 nucleotides are TGTGCCAGCAGCTTAGACGTGGGCAGGGGCGTAGAGGAAGCTTTCTTT. Its translation is CASSLDVGRGVEEAFF.

The chain links TRBV6-5 to TRBJ1-2, with D perhaps TRBD1 (5 bases). V was pared by 5 bases and J by 2 bases, with 9 bases between. This CDR3 has 13 amino acids. In germline, CDR1 is MNHEY, CDR2 SVGAGI. CDR3: CASSLGGNYGYTF. CDR3 sequence (DNA): TGTGCCAGCAGTCTGGGGGGGAACTATGGCTACACCTTC.

This rearrangement joins TRBV30 to TRBJ1-4, with D possibly being TRBD1 (5 bases). The CDR3 is 13 amino acids. Germline lookup yields CDR1 GTSNPN and CDR2 SVGIG (reference sequence). V lost 1 base and J lost 10, with 13 bases in between. The CDR3 loop is CAWSADNRVKLFF. In DNA form, the CDR3 reads TGTGCCTGGAGTGCGGACAATCGGGTAAAACTGTTTTTT.